This TCR beta chain originates from a study of blood T cell repertoires in COVID-19. Study in general: Specimens from acute and convalescent COVID-19 originated in the United States, Italy and Spain.

In Seattle, patients joined the study during active infection and were tracked longitudinally. Only in-frame clones appear in the TCRdb table, and some are missing; sequencing was by immunoSEQ multiplex PCR. The sample holds nearly 50,000 clones; approximately 87% are singletons and the top ten take more than 2%. V lost 6 bases and J lost 0, with 15 bases in between. The CDR3 is made up of 16 amino acids. Germline CDR1 is LNHDA and CDR2 is SQIVND (reference sequence). Input material: peripheral blood. This sequence was found in a woman older than 75 with COVID-19, enrolled during active disease. The J gene is TRBJ1-5, the V gene TRBV19, with D tentatively TRBD1 (5 bases). In DNA, the CDR3 is TGTGCCAGTAGCACAATCCGGGGGGGTAGCAATCAGCCCCAGCATTTT. Residues: CASSTIRGGSNQPQHF.